This is a list of T cell receptor beta chains from one sample in a study of CD8 T cells in seronegative destructive rheumatoid arthritis. Some clones are missing from TCRdb's copy, which holds only in-frame ones; the method was immunoSEQ multiplex PCR. This table holds 4,000 to 5,000 clones, under 80% found once. Sequencing was carried out using CD8+ T cells from blood. The receptor source for this set is a woman aged 45 to 70 with seronegative destructive rheumatoid arthritis. CDR3s include the opening cysteine and the closing phenylalanine or tryptophan. Fields, in order: D gene, V gene, J gene, clone size, CDR3 DNA, CDR3 protein. The D gene is left open where the match is weak. Clone sizes are given selectively: once, few, many, or a class where the clone is expanded.

d_call: -; v_call: TRBV7-8; j_call: TRBJ1-1; clone_size: once; cdr3_nt: TGTGCCAGCAGCTTCAACAGCCGGGGCACTGAAGCTTTCTTT; cdr3_aa: CASSFNSRGTEAFF
d_call: TRBD1; v_call: TRBV5-5; j_call: TRBJ2-5; clone_size: once; cdr3_nt: TGTGCCAGCAGCGATAACAGGGGTGGGGAGACCCAGTACTTC; cdr3_aa: CASSDNRGGETQYF
d_call: -; v_call: TRBV6-6; j_call: TRBJ1-2; clone_size: -; cdr3_nt: TGTGCCAGCACCCCGACAGTCTATGGCTACACCTTC; cdr3_aa: CASTPTVYGYTF
d_call: TRBD1; v_call: TRBV15; j_call: TRBJ1-1; clone_size: -; cdr3_nt: TGTGCCACCAGCACCTACGGACAGGGGGACTTGAACACTGAAGCTTTCTTT; cdr3_aa: CATSTYGQGDLNTEAFF
d_call: TRBD2; v_call: TRBV27; j_call: TRBJ2-7; clone_size: -; cdr3_nt: TGTGCCAGCAGTTCTAGCGGGGGGCAGACCTACGAGCAGTACTTC; cdr3_aa: CASSSSGGQTYEQYF
d_call: TRBD1; v_call: TRBV6-5; j_call: TRBJ2-1; clone_size: -; cdr3_nt: TGTGCCAGCAGTTTTCCCGGGACAGCCTACAATGAGCAGTTCTTC; cdr3_aa: CASSFPGTAYNEQFF
d_call: TRBD1; v_call: TRBV6-4; j_call: TRBJ2-7; clone_size: -; cdr3_nt: TGTGCCAGCAGTGAAACAAGGACAGGGTTCCACGAGCAGTACTTC; cdr3_aa: CASSETRTGFHEQYF
d_call: TRBD2; v_call: TRBV2; j_call: TRBJ2-3; clone_size: -; cdr3_nt: TGTGCCAGCGAAGGTAGCGGGGGGTACACAGATACGCAGTATTTT; cdr3_aa: CASEGSGGYTDTQYF
d_call: -; v_call: TRBV7-2; j_call: TRBJ2-1; clone_size: -; cdr3_nt: TGTGCCAGCAGCCTCCACTCGACAGCGCCTACATACAATGAGCAGTTCTTC; cdr3_aa: CASSLHSTAPTYNEQFF
d_call: -; v_call: TRBV7-3; j_call: TRBJ2-5; clone_size: -; cdr3_nt: TGTGCCAGCAGCTTCGCAGGTGGGGAGGAGACCCAGTACTTC; cdr3_aa: CASSFAGGEETQYF
d_call: TRBD2; v_call: TRBV6-5; j_call: TRBJ2-1; clone_size: -; cdr3_nt: TGTGCCAGCACCCTGACTAGCGGGGGGGGAGGTGAGCAGTTCTTC; cdr3_aa: CASTLTSGGGGEQFF
d_call: TRBD1; v_call: TRBV7-7; j_call: TRBJ1-4; clone_size: -; cdr3_nt: TGTGCCAGCAGCTTAGGCCGGGGACAGAATGAAAAACTGTTTTTT; cdr3_aa: CASSLGRGQNEKLFF
d_call: -; v_call: TRBV28; j_call: TRBJ2-3; clone_size: large; cdr3_nt: TGTGCCAGCAGCTTCCTGTCAGGCACAGATACGCAGTATTTT; cdr3_aa: CASSFLSGTDTQYF
d_call: TRBD2; v_call: TRBV9; j_call: TRBJ2-5; clone_size: -; cdr3_nt: TGTGCCAGCAGCGGCGGGGGGGGACTGGGAGAGACCCAGTACTTC; cdr3_aa: CASSGGGGLGETQYF
d_call: TRBD2; v_call: TRBV7-3; j_call: TRBJ2-1; clone_size: -; cdr3_nt: TGTGCCAGCAGCTCCAGCGGGGGAGACAATGAGCAGTTCTTC; cdr3_aa: CASSSSGGDNEQFF
d_call: -; v_call: TRBV7-9; j_call: TRBJ1-1; clone_size: -; cdr3_nt: TGTGCCAGCAGCATCGGGGCGCAGGGGCCCGGTCCCAGGTTCTTT; cdr3_aa: CASSIGAQGPGPRFF
d_call: -; v_call: TRBV19; j_call: TRBJ2-5; clone_size: -; cdr3_nt: TGTGCCAGTAGTAGAAGGACAGAAGAGACCCAGTACTTC; cdr3_aa: CASSRRTEETQYF
d_call: -; v_call: TRBV10-3; j_call: TRBJ2-7; clone_size: -; cdr3_nt: TGTGCCATCACCTACACGACAGAAAAAGGGTACGAGCAGTACTTC; cdr3_aa: CAITYTTEKGYEQYF
d_call: TRBD1; v_call: TRBV27; j_call: TRBJ2-7; clone_size: -; cdr3_nt: TGTGCCACGGGACAGGGGGCAGGCGAGCAGTACTTC; cdr3_aa: CATGQGAGEQYF
d_call: TRBD1; v_call: TRBV19; j_call: TRBJ2-7; clone_size: -; cdr3_nt: TGTGCCAGTACCTGGACAGGACAAAGCTACGAGCAGTACTTC; cdr3_aa: CASTWTGQSYEQYF
d_call: TRBD2; v_call: TRBV5-1; j_call: TRBJ2-5; clone_size: -; cdr3_nt: TGCGCCAGCAGCTTTGGCGGGGGGGTACAAGAGACCCAGTACTTC; cdr3_aa: CASSFGGGVQETQYF
d_call: -; v_call: TRBV28; j_call: TRBJ2-7; clone_size: -; cdr3_nt: TGTGCCAGCAGTTTATCCACCTTCGGTTACGAGCAGTACTTC; cdr3_aa: CASSLSTFGYEQYF
d_call: -; v_call: TRBV30; j_call: TRBJ1-1; clone_size: -; cdr3_nt: TGTGCCTGGGTCCAGGGGTGGGGTACTGAAGCTTTCTTT; cdr3_aa: CAWVQGWGTEAFF
d_call: TRBD2; v_call: TRBV7-9; j_call: TRBJ2-1; clone_size: few; cdr3_nt: TGTGCCAGCAGCTTAGTGCGGGGGGGCTCCTACAATGAGCAGTTCTTC; cdr3_aa: CASSLVRGGSYNEQFF
d_call: TRBD2; v_call: TRBV9; j_call: TRBJ2-3; clone_size: -; cdr3_nt: TGTGCCAGCAGCGTAGACAGCGGGGGGTTTAGCACAGATACGCAGTATTTT; cdr3_aa: CASSVDSGGFSTDTQYF
d_call: TRBD1; v_call: TRBV5-4; j_call: TRBJ1-2; clone_size: -; cdr3_nt: TGTGCCAGCAGCCAGGGACAGGGTCCTGGCTACACCTTC; cdr3_aa: CASSQGQGPGYTF
d_call: -; v_call: TRBV28; j_call: TRBJ1-5; clone_size: -; cdr3_nt: TGTGCCAGCGGGGGGGGTCTTATTCAGCCCCAGCATTTT; cdr3_aa: CASGGGLIQPQHF
d_call: -; v_call: TRBV28; j_call: TRBJ2-7; clone_size: -; cdr3_nt: TGTGCCAGCAGTCAGACGGGTAGCTCCTACGAGCAGTACTTC; cdr3_aa: CASSQTGSSYEQYF
d_call: -; v_call: TRBV29-1; j_call: TRBJ2-7; clone_size: -; cdr3_nt: TGCAGCGTTGAAATCGTCCGACAGGAGCAGTACTTC; cdr3_aa: CSVEIVRQEQYF
d_call: -; v_call: TRBV6-5; j_call: TRBJ1-5; clone_size: -; cdr3_nt: TGTGCCAGCAGTTACCTGGCAGGGCAGCAGCCCCAGCATTTT; cdr3_aa: CASSYLAGQQPQHF
d_call: TRBD2; v_call: TRBV30; j_call: TRBJ2-4; clone_size: -; cdr3_nt: TGTGCCTGGAGTGTAACTTGGCTAGCGGGGGATCCGGGCATTCAGTACTTC; cdr3_aa: CAWSVTWLAGDPGIQYF
d_call: -; v_call: TRBV7-9; j_call: TRBJ1-1; clone_size: -; cdr3_nt: TGTGCCAGCAGCTCCGGTGGTGTGGTAGCTTTCTTT; cdr3_aa: CASSSGGVVAFF
d_call: TRBD2; v_call: TRBV4-2; j_call: TRBJ2-1; clone_size: -; cdr3_nt: TGTGCCAGCAGCCAAGAGCGGGGGGGAAGTAATGAGCAGTTCTTC; cdr3_aa: CASSQERGGSNEQFF
d_call: -; v_call: TRBV5-1; j_call: TRBJ1-2; clone_size: -; cdr3_nt: TGCGCCAGCAGCCCCCCACAGGTGGGGCCGGCGAGGGGCTACACCTTC; cdr3_aa: CASSPPQVGPARGYTF
d_call: TRBD1; v_call: TRBV9; j_call: TRBJ1-2; clone_size: once; cdr3_nt: TGTGCCAGCAGCGTAGACCCCGATACACAGGGGTTTGGCTATGGCTACACCTTC; cdr3_aa: CASSVDPDTQGFGYGYTF
d_call: TRBD1; v_call: TRBV4-1; j_call: TRBJ1-1; clone_size: once; cdr3_nt: TGCGCCAGCAGCCAAGTGGGGACAGCCAACACTGAAGCTTTCTTT; cdr3_aa: CASSQVGTANTEAFF
d_call: -; v_call: TRBV2; j_call: TRBJ2-5; clone_size: -; cdr3_nt: TGTGCCAGCAGGGACCGGGGGTTACTGCTGACCCAGTACTTC; cdr3_aa: CASRDRGLLLTQYF
d_call: TRBD1; v_call: TRBV7-9; j_call: TRBJ2-5; clone_size: -; cdr3_nt: TGTGCCAGCAGCCCAAATTGGGACAGGGAGGGACCAGAGACCCAGTACTTC; cdr3_aa: CASSPNWDREGPETQYF
d_call: -; v_call: TRBV4-1; j_call: TRBJ2-1; clone_size: -; cdr3_nt: TGCGCCAGCAGCCAAGGGGAGGGGGGATACTTGGGTGAGCAGTTCTTC; cdr3_aa: CASSQGEGGYLGEQFF
d_call: TRBD2; v_call: TRBV9; j_call: TRBJ2-1; clone_size: -; cdr3_nt: TGTGCCAGCAGCGATCCGAGCGGGGGGGAGTACAATGAGCAGTTCTTC; cdr3_aa: CASSDPSGGEYNEQFF
d_call: TRBD2; v_call: TRBV2; j_call: TRBJ2-7; clone_size: large; cdr3_nt: TGTGCCAGCAGTGAGGGGGGGGCCTACGAGCAGTACTTC; cdr3_aa: CASSEGGAYEQYF
d_call: -; v_call: TRBV7-8; j_call: TRBJ1-1; clone_size: once; cdr3_nt: TGTGCCAGCAGCTTATCGGCGGGGAACACTGAAGCTTTCTTT; cdr3_aa: CASSLSAGNTEAFF
d_call: TRBD1; v_call: TRBV25-1; j_call: TRBJ2-1; clone_size: -; cdr3_nt: TGTGCCAGCGGCCAGACAGGGAATAGGAATGAGCAGTTCTTC; cdr3_aa: CASGQTGNRNEQFF
d_call: -; v_call: TRBV19; j_call: TRBJ2-1; clone_size: -; cdr3_nt: TGTGCCAGTAGTATACAGGGGACCTACAATGAGCAGTTCTTC; cdr3_aa: CASSIQGTYNEQFF
d_call: TRBD1; v_call: TRBV19; j_call: TRBJ1-1; clone_size: once; cdr3_nt: TGTGCCAGTAGTGTAACAGGGGGCGGCTGGTCTGAAGCTTTCTTT; cdr3_aa: CASSVTGGGWSEAFF
d_call: -; v_call: TRBV4-2; j_call: TRBJ1-6; clone_size: -; cdr3_nt: TGTGCCAGCAGCCCCGGGGGGGGGAACACAGGTTATAATTCACCCCTCCACTTT; cdr3_aa: CASSPGGGNTGYNSPLHF
d_call: TRBD1; v_call: TRBV2; j_call: TRBJ1-5; clone_size: -; cdr3_nt: TGTGCCAGTCGACAGGGAACGATTAGCAATCAGCCCCAGCATTTT; cdr3_aa: CASRQGTISNQPQHF
d_call: TRBD2; v_call: TRBV5-1; j_call: TRBJ2-5; clone_size: -; cdr3_nt: TGCGCCAGCAGCTTTGGCGGGGGGGTACAAGAGACCCAGTACTTC; cdr3_aa: CASSFGGGVQETQYF
d_call: -; v_call: TRBV7-6; j_call: TRBJ2-3; clone_size: -; cdr3_nt: TGTGCCAGCAGCCCCAGGACACCTCTTGGCACAGATACGCAGTATTTT; cdr3_aa: CASSPRTPLGTDTQYF